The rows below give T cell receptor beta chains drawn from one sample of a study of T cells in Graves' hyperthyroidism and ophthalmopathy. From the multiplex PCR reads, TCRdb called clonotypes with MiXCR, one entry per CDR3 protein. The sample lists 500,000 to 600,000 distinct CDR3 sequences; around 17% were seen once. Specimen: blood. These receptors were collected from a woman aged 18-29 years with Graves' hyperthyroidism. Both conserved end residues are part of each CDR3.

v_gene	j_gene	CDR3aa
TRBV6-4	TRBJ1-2	CAISGDPANYGYTF
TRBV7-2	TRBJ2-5	CASSSLGFRETQYF
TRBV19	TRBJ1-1	CASSRQQGMGTEAFF
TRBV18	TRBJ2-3	CASSPGQTDTQYF
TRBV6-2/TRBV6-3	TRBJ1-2	CASRHSSSNYGYTF
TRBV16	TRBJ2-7	CASSQSLYEQYF
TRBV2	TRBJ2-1	CASRTGTSGVEQFF
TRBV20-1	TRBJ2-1	CSARDHLLAGRGLKFNEQFF
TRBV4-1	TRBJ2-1	CASATDNEQFF
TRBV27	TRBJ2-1	CASSSLPRLAESSYNEQFF
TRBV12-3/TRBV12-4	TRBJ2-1	CASSTGGPEQFF
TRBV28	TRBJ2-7	CASSLTGYGEQYF
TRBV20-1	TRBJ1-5	CSASYSTGSGNQPQHF
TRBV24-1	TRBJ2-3	CATSERGGRTDTQYF
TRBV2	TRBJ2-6	CASQGPGANVLTF
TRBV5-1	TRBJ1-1	CASSFEGAWDLAFF
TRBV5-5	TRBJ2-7	CASSLEGLAGANSYEQYF
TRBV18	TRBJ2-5	CASSPQGNLETQYF
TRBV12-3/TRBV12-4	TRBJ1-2	CASSLRSFGFRGYTF
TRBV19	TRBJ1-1	CASSSTGTANTEAFF
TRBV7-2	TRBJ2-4	CASSPTGGGGGQNIQYF
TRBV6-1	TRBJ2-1	CASSRNHGTGADEQFF
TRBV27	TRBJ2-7	CASSLLGQENEQYF
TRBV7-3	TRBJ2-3	CATGGGFTPTDTQYF
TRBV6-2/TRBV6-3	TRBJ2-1	CATLRGPGYNEQFF
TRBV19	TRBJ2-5	CASSFRLAGYQETQYF
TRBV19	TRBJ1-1	CASSSAAKNTEAFF
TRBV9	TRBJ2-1	CASSARASGKGEQFF
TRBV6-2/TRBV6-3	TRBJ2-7	CASMTSGGAPYEQYF
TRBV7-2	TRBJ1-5	CASSLIYSNQPQHF
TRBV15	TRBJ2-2	CATSKNRQANTGELFF
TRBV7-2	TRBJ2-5	CASSLGLGVAGAETQYF
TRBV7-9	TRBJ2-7	CASSPTYHEQYF
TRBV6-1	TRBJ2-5	CASSAGTGSFGETQYF
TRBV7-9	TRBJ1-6	CASSFADGGQERSPLHF
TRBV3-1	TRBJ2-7	CASSHSYEQYF
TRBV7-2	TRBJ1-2	CASSLAHQGALVYGYTF
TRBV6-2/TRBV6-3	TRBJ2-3	CASRPGLSGLDFRTDTQYF
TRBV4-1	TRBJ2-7	CASSQAARAGDVEQYF
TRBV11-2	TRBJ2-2	CASRLYTGELFF
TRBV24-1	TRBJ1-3	CATSSPPDSGNTIYF
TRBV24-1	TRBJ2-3	CATSDLGHRGGSDTQYF
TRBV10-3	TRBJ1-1	CAISEDRGLTEAFF
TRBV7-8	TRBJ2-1	CASSLDIRGSSNEQFF
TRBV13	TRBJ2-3	CASSLSGLGTDTQYF
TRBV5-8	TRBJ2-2	CASSSREWTGELFF
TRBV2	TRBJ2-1	CASSRAGNEQFF
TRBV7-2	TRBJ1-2	CASTNLGAGGNYGYTF
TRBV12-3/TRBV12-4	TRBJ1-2	CASSFRAGNYGYTF
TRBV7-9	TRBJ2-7	CVSSLGLYEQYF
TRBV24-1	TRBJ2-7	CATEDGQPGTYEQYF
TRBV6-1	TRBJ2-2	CASSEYGGTGTGEPFF
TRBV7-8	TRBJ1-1	CASSQRLGEAFF
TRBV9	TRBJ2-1	CASSASGHSSTYNEQFF
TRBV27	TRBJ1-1	CASSFQGTTEAFF